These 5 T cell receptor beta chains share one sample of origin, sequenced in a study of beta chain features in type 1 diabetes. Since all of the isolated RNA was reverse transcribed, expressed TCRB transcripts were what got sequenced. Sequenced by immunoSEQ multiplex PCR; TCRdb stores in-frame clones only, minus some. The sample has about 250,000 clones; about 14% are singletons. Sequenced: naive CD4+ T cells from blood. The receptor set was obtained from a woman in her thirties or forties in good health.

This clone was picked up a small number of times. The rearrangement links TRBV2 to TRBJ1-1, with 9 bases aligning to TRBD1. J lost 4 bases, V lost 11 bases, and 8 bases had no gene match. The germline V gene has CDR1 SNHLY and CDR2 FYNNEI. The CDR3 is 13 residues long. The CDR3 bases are TGTGCCGCCTACGGGACAGGGATCACTGAAGCTTTCTTT. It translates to CAAYGTGITEAFF.

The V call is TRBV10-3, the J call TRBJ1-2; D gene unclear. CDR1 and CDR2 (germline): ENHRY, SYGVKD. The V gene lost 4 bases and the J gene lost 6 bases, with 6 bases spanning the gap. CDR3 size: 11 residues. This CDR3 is CAISAGNGYTF. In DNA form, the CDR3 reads TGTGCCATCAGTGCGGGGAATGGCTACACCTTC.

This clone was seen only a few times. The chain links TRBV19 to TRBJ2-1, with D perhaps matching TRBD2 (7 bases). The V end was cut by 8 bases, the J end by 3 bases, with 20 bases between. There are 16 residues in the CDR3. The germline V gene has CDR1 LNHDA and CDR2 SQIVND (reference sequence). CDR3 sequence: CASQATRGAYYNEQFF. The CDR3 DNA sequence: TGTGCCAGTCAGGCAACTCGGGGGGCCTACTACAATGAGCAGTTCTTC.

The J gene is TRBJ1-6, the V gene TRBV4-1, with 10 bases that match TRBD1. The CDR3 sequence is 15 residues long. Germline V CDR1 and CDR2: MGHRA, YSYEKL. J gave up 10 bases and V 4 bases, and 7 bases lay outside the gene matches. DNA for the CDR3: TGCGCCAGCAGCCTCCCGGGACAGGGGAAATCACCCCTCCACTTT. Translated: CASSLPGQGKSPLHF.

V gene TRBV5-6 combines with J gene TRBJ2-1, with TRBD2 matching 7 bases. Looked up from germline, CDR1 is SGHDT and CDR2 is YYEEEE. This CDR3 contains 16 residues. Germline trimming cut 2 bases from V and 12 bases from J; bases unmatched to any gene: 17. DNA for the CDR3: TGTGCCAGCAGCTTAAGACTAGCCGGCAGTGGGGTCGGGCAGTTCTTC. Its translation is CASSLRLAGSGVGQFF.